The sequence of this T cell receptor (beta chain) was determined in a study of T cells in Graves' hyperthyroidism and ophthalmopathy. General study results and limits: Among clonotypes expanded in thyroid above 0.001, most were also found in blood. Median prediction lead before ophthalmopathy onset was 5 to 7 months with the model.

This clonotype was observed many times. The antigen remains unidentified. The V end lost 2 bases, the J end lost 5 bases, and 10 bases lay between the germline ends. Germline assignment: CDR1 MNHEY and CDR2 SMNVEV (reference sequence). The CDR3 covers 15 residues. Ophthalmopathy patients had Clinical Activity Score at least 3, NOSPECS grade at least 4, duration under 3 months. From 10 ml of fresh peripheral blood, PBMCs were isolated. RNA transcripts provided the source from which TCR beta CDR3 regions were amplified. The HTBI primer set served for first-round RT-PCR of the TCR CDR3. MiXCR, run by TCRdb on the multiplex PCR reads, gives a single entry per CDR3 protein. The data show about 480,000 distinct CDR3 sequences, around a quarter seen once.

Material for sequencing was blood. The TCR was taken from a woman aged 25 to 39 with Graves' ophthalmopathy. This chain links TRBV27 with TRBJ1-6; perhaps TRBD1 as D (5 bases). The CDR3, as DNA: TGTGCCAGCAGTTTAATGGGGACTAATAATTCACCCCTCCACTTT. Translating it yields CASSLMGTNNSPLHF.